The 20 T cell receptor beta chains below were found in one sample sequenced in a study of pediatric ulcerative colitis. Sequenced by immunoSEQ multiplex PCR; TCRdb stores in-frame clones only, minus some. The table shows around 14,000 clones, with 85% to 90% occurring only once. The sequenced sample was blood. These receptor sequences come from a boy between 10 and 17 years old with moderate ulcerative colitis.

This chain uses TRBV21-1 with TRBJ1-4; the table assigns TRBD1, which was not confirmed against the DNA. TRBV21-1 is deemed a pseudogene. The CDR3 is 21 residues long. The CDR3 DNA sequence: TGTGCCAGCAGCAAAGCCGAAGAAGTCCCGACAGGAAATGCAACTAATGAAAAACTGTTTTTT. Its protein is CASSKAEEVPTGNATNEKLFF.

This clone was counted a single time. The chain joins TRBV28 to TRBJ2-1; possible D gene TRBD2, 5 bases. Trimming left V 8 bases short and J 8 bases short, with 13 bases between. The germline V gene encodes CDR1 MDHEN and CDR2 SYDVKM. CDR3 length equals 12 residues. For the CDR3, the DNA is TGTGCCAGCGGTCTAGCCGGGGATGAGCAGTTCTTC. It specifies CASGLAGDEQFF.

The chain combines TRBV18 with TRBJ1-2; 12 bases match TRBD1. V gave up 3 bases and J gave up 7 bases; unmatched junction bases: 12. Germline V gene lookup returns CDR1 KGHSH and CDR2 LQKENI. The CDR3 length is 17 residues. CDR3 in amino acids: CASSPTQPGQGALGYTF. The CDR3 DNA reads TGTGCCAGCTCACCTACCCAACCGGGACAGGGGGCTCTTGGCTACACCTTC.

The chain recombines TRBV18 with TRBJ1-2; 7 bases are shared with TRBD1. CDR1 and CDR2 from the germline V gene are KGHSH and LQKENI. V was clipped by 2 bases and J by 6 bases; unmatched bases: 15. CDR3 length equals 17 residues. CDR3 sequence reads: CASSPIPQGDARNGYTF. CDR3 bases: TGTGCCAGCTCACCAATTCCCCAGGGGGACGCCAGAAATGGCTACACCTTC.

This clone is a singleton in its sample. The V and J genes are TRBV19 and TRBJ2-7; 10 positions agree with TRBD1. The V segment lost 4 bases and the J segment 3 bases; nucleotides outside the gene matches: 3. Germline loops: CDR1 LNHDA, CDR2 SQIVND (reference sequence). CDR3 length: 14 residues. The CDR3 here is CASSTGTGDYEQYF. CDR3 DNA: TGTGCCAGTAGTACCGGGACAGGGGACTACGAGCAGTACTTC.

A single count supports this clone. The V gene is TRBV18, the J gene TRBJ2-7, with D perhaps matching TRBD1 (7 bases). V was clipped by 6 bases and J by 2 bases, with 14 bases between them. Germline V gene sequence: CDR1 KGHSH, CDR2 LQKENI. CDR3 size: 14 residues. CDR3 residues: CASSRQGGAYEQYF. CDR3 coding DNA: TGTGCCAGCTCTCGACAGGGAGGAGCCTACGAGCAGTACTTC.

The chain carries TRBV5-1 and TRBJ2-1; D is perhaps TRBD1 (5 bases). Trimming took off 3 bases at V and 15 bases at J, with 22 bases between the two ends. The length of the CDR3 is 14 residues. Germline V lookup: CDR1 SGHRS, CDR2 YFSETQ. CDR3 sequence: CASSSQDNLPIAFF. In nucleotides, the CDR3 is TGCGCCAGCAGCTCTCAGGACAATCTGCCAATTGCGTTCTTC.

About this clone itself: The same CDR3 can be traced to other DNA sequences in this sample. The rearrangement uses TRBV7-2 and TRBJ1-5, with 8 positions matching TRBD1. CDR3 length: 15 amino acids. The V gene end was trimmed by 5 bases and the J gene end by 3 bases; junction bases not matched to a gene: 6. Germline values: CDR1 SGHTA, CDR2 FQGNSA. The CDR3 protein is CASSPQGANNQPQHF. CDR3 DNA: TGTGCCAGCAGCCCGCAGGGGGCGAACAATCAGCCCCAGCATTTT.

The chain couples TRBV28 to TRBJ2-3, with 7 nucleotides matching TRBD1. The length of the CDR3 is 14 residues. Germline trimming cut 4 bases from V and 3 bases from J; bases unmatched to any gene: 4. Per germline, CDR1 MDHEN and CDR2 SYDVKM. The chain's CDR3 is CASSYWTGTDTQYF. The CDR3 DNA reads TGTGCCAGCAGTTATTGGACAGGAACAGATACGCAGTATTTT. The variable domain in full, with the rest retrieved from reference TRBV28 and TRBJ2-3, is DVKVTQSSRYLVKRTGEKVFLECVQDMDHENMFWYRQDPGLGLRLIYFSYDVKMKEKGDIPEGYSVSREKKERFSLILESASTNQTSMYLCASSYWTGTDTQYFGPGTRLTVL.

The chain carries TRBV2 and TRBJ1-5, with 9 positions matching TRBD1. V shed 3 bases and J 4 bases; nucleotides not matched to a gene: 4. CDR3 size: 15 residues. Germline CDR1 SNHLY, CDR2 FYNNEI. CDR3 DNA sequence: TGTGCCAGCAGTGAGAGACAGGGGGAAAATCAGCCCCAGCATTTT. This translates into CASSERQGENQPQHF.

The CDR3: CASSYSGGWSTEAFF. The CDR3 nucleotides are TGTGCCAGCAGTTACTCAGGGGGCTGGAGCACTGAAGCTTTCTTT. The chain has TRBV6-5 and TRBJ1-1; 7 nucleotides line up with TRBD1. The CDR3 sequence is 15 residues long. With V trimmed by 0 bases and J by 4 bases, 5 bases remained unmatched. Germline CDR1 MNHEY, CDR2 SVGAGI.

The chain links TRBV25-1 to TRBJ2-2, with D possibly TRBD1 on 7 matching bases. Germline lookup yields CDR1 MGHDK and CDR2 SYGVNS. CDR3 size: 17 residues. Between the trimmed V and J ends, which lost 3 bases and 5 bases, there was a span of 19 bases. CDR3 protein: CASSDFSRAGGTGELFF. CDR3 bases: TGTGCCAGCAGTGATTTTTCCCGGGCAGGGGGGACCGGGGAGCTGTTTTTT.

This chain uses TRBV18 with TRBJ1-1; unclear D gene. The CDR3 length is 15 residues. The V end was cut by 0 bases, the J end by 7 bases, with 15 bases between. CDR1 and CDR2 from the germline V gene are KGHSH and LQKENI. In DNA, the CDR3 is TGTGCCAGCTCACCACCAAGGCAGGAACCCAATGAAGCTTTCTTT. This sequence encodes CASSPPRQEPNEAFF.

The chain is built from TRBV11-1 and TRBJ2-7; the D gene is possibly TRBD1 (6 bases). CDR1 is SGHAT and CDR2 is FQDESV in the germline V gene (reference sequence). The CDR3 is made up of 15 amino acids. Trimming removed 0 bases at V and 3 bases at J, with 12 bases between. The CDR3 loop is CASSLADSLNYEQYF. CDR3 coding DNA: TGTGCCAGCAGCTTAGCGGACAGTTTGAACTACGAGCAGTACTTC.

This clone was observed once. DNA for the CDR3: TGTGCCAGCAGTTTCCTGGGAAATACGCAGTATTTT. Its protein product is CASSFLGNTQYF. This chain joins TRBV28 and TRBJ2-3; no reliable D call. Germline-derived CDR1 and CDR2 are MDHEN and SYDVKM. CDR3 length equals 12 residues. Trimming took off 3 bases at V and 7 bases at J, with 8 bases between the two ends.

The V gene is TRBV29-1, the J gene TRBJ2-5, with 12 bases identical to TRBD2. Germline V gene sequence: CDR1 SQVTM, CDR2 ANQGSEA. Trimming took 3 bases from V and 2 from J; bases not matched to a gene: 4. The CDR3 sequence is 15 residues long. This CDR3 reads CSVDGLAGGQETQYF. As DNA, the CDR3 is TGCAGCGTTGACGGGCTAGCGGGGGGGCAAGAGACCCAGTACTTC.

CDR3 amino acids: CASSSWTSGLYEQYF. CDR3 DNA: TGTGCCAGCAGCTCTTGGACTAGCGGACTCTACGAGCAGTACTTC. J is TRBJ2-7 and V is TRBV7-6; 10 bases agree with TRBD2. Looked up from germline, CDR1 is SGHVS and CDR2 is FNYEAQ. Unmatched junction bases numbered 6, after V lost 4 bases and J lost 3 bases. CDR3 size: 15 residues.

The chain links TRBV2 to TRBJ1-4, with D perhaps matching TRBD1 (5 bases). CDR3 length: 14 amino acids. CDR1 and CDR2 (germline): SNHLY, FYNNEI. The V and J ends lost 7 bases and 5 bases respectively, with 14 bases between them. CDR3 DNA sequence: TGTGCCAGCAATTTTAGGGCAGGGAATGAAAAACTGTTTTTT. Amino acid sequence: CASNFRAGNEKLFF.

This clone showed up just once. DNA for the CDR3: TGTGCCAGCGACCTTCGGATGGGCGACTCTGAAGCTTTCTTT. Protein sequence: CASDLRMGDSEAFF. The chain employs TRBV7-9 and TRBJ1-1; D ambiguous. The V and J ends lost 8 bases and 6 bases respectively, with 19 bases between them. The germline V gene encodes CDR1 SEHNR and CDR2 FQNEAQ (reference sequence). This CDR3 has 14 amino acids.

The chain's CDR3 is CASSLVGRASNQPQHF. CDR3 sequence (DNA): TGTGCCAGCAGCTTAGTGGGCAGGGCTAGCAATCAGCCCCAGCATTTT. This rearrangement joins TRBV11-2 to TRBJ1-5; weak D call: TRBD1 (5 bases). V dropped 1 base and J dropped 0 bases, with 10 bases sitting between them. Germline V gene sequence: CDR1 SGHAT, CDR2 FQNNGV. The CDR3 loop spans 16 amino acids.